Included here is one T cell receptor (beta chain) sequence, with context. In Seattle, patients joined the study during active infection and were tracked longitudinally. Authors' methods: From reference gene primer amplification, estimates of nucleated cell counts were derived. Using immunoSEQ multiplex PCR, the repertoire was profiled, and TCRdb retains in-frame clones only, with some absent. V and J calls and clone size are copied from that table; D and trimming were computed from the DNA. The table has about 240,000 clones, 85% to 90% seen once; the top ten hold roughly 10%. This sample stems from a study of blood T cell repertoires in COVID-19. Study details: There were acute and convalescent COVID-19 samples, and they came from the United States, Italy and Spain.

CDR1 and CDR2 (germline): MNHNS, SASEGT. V gave up 0 bases and J gave up 0 bases, with 8 bases separating them. CDR3 length equals 16 residues. The J gene is TRBJ2-2, the V gene TRBV6-1, with TRBD2 as a possible D gene (6 bases). This TCR derives from a woman aged 50 to 65 with COVID-19, enrolled during active disease. The sequenced material came from peripheral blood. The CDR3 sequence: CASSEAVAANTGELFF. The CDR3 DNA is TGTGCCAGCAGTGAAGCAGTAGCGGCGAACACCGGGGAGCTGTTTTTT.